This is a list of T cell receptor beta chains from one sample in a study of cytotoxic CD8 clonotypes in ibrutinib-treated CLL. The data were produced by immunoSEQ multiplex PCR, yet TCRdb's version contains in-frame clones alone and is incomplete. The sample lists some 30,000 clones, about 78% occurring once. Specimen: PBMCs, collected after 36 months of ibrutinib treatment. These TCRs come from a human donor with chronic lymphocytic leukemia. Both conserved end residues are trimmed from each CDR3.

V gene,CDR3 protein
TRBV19,ASSIIGQREQF
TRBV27,ASSLQTPGRNNYGYT
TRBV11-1,ASSEGRYSGNTIY
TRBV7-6,ASSLGAGGNYGYT
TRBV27,ASSPTNVGTGATGELF
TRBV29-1,SVAGSGGFDYEQF
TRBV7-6,ASSLEGRVSSGNTIY
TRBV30,ALGIDGSSGNTIY
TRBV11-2,ASSLVPEKQY
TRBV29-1,SVASLNTEAF
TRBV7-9,ASSLTSGLYNEQF
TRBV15,ATSRARELIGELF
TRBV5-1,ASSETLAGLYNEQF
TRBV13,ASSFNRITEAF
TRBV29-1,SVDQGANTGELF
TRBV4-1,ASSQVGVLNTEAF
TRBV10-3,AISDPVQRTKSSYNEQF
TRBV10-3,ATHPGQVYEQY
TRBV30,AWRGLGYTQY
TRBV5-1,ASSSSTESYEQY
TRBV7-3,ASSPPEGLYYEQY
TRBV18,ASLQGVDEKLF
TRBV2,ATRTGTVPTGELF
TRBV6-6,ASSYSAGLAYEQY
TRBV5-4,ASSLGGASVRNEQF